This T cell receptor (beta chain) came from a study of blood T cell repertoires in COVID-19. Study-wide background: There were acute and convalescent COVID-19 samples, and they came from the United States, Italy and Spain.

Trimming removed 6 bases at V and 2 bases at J, with 3 bases between. The CDR3 is made up of 11 amino acids. The germline CDR1 and CDR2 sequences are LNHDA and SQIVND (reference sequence). Clones were sequenced by immunoSEQ multiplex PCR, and TCRdb holds only the in-frame ones, with some missing. The sample lists 70,000 to 85,000 clones, about four fifths occurring once. The specimen sequenced was peripheral blood. The receptor was isolated from a man older than 75 with acute or convalescent COVID-19. V gene TRBV19 combines with J gene TRBJ2-3; the D is unclear. The CDR3 loop is CASSHTDTQYF. CDR3 sequence (DNA): TGTGCCAGTAGCCACACAGATACGCAGTATTTT.